This note documents a single TCR beta chain sequence. The CDR3 covers 16 residues. Germline V CDR1 and CDR2: SGHTA, FQGTGA. The germline V and J ends were trimmed by 4 bases and 4 bases, with 17 bases remaining between them. Sequencing was performed with immunoSEQ multiplex PCR; in TCRdb, only in-frame clones are kept and a portion is missing. This table has 90,000 to 150,000 clones, roughly 90% appearing once. The sample belongs to a study of T cell responses to AZD1222 COVID-19 vaccine. The sequenced sample was peripheral blood, obtained on day 0 of AZD1222 vaccination. V and J are TRBV7-3 and TRBJ2-1; the D is unclear. This TCR was sampled from an adult in good health. This chain's CDR3 is CASSSSTIVGYNEQFF. As DNA, the CDR3 is TGTGCCAGCAGCTCGTCTACTATAGTGGGTTACAATGAGCAGTTCTTC.